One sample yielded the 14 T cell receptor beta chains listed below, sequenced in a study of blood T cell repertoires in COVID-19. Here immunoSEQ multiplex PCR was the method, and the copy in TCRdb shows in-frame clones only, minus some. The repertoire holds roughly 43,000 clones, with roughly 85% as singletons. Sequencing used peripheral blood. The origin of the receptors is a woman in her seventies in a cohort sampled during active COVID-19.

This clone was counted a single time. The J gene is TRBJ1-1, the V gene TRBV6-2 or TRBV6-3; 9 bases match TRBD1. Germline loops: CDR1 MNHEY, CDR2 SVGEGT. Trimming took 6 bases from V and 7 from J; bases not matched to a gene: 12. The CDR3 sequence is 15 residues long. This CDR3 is CASSRGQGRGGEAFF. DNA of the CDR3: TGTGCCAGCAGCCGCGGACAGGGGCGAGGTGGTGAAGCTTTCTTT.

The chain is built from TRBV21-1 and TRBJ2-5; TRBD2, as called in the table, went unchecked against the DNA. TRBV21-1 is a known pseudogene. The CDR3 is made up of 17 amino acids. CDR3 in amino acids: CASSKALGSGYQETQYF. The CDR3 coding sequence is TGTGCCAGCAGCAAAGCGCTGGGTAGCGGGTACCAAGAGACCCAGTACTTC.

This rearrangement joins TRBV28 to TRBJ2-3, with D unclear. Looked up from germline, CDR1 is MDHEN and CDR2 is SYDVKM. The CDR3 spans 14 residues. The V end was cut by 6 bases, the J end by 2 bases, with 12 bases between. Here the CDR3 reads CASSLPAATDTQYF. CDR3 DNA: TGTGCCAGCAGCCTGCCGGCGGCCACAGATACGCAGTATTTT. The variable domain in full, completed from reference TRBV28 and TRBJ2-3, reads DVKVTQSSRYLVKRTGEKVFLECVQDMDHENMFWYRQDPGLGLRLIYFSYDVKMKEKGDIPEGYSVSREKKERFSLILESASTNQTSMYLCASSLPAATDTQYFGPGTRLTVL.

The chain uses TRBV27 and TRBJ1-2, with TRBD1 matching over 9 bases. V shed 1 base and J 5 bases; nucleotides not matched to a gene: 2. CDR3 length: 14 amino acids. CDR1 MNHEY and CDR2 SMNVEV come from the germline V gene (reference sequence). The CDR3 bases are TGTGCCAGCAGTTTATATGACAGGGGGTATGGCTACACCTTC. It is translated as CASSLYDRGYGYTF.

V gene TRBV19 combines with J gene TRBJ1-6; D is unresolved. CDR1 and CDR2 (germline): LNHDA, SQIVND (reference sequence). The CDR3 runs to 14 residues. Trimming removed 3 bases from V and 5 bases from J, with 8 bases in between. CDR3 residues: CASSITGNNSPLHF. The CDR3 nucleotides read TGTGCCAGTAGTATTACGGGGAATAATTCACCCCTCCACTTT.

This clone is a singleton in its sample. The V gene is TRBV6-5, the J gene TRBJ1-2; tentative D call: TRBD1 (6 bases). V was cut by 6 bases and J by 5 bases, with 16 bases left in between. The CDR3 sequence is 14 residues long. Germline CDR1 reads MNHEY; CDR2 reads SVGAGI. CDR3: CASRKQEGGYGYTF. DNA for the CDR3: TGTGCCAGCAGAAAACAGGAGGGGGGGTATGGCTACACCTTC.

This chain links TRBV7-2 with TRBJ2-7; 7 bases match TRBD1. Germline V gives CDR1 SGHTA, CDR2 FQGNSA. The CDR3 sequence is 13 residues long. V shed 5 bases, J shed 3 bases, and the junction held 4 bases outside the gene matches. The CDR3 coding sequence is TGTGCCAGCAGCCCCGGACAGGTCTACGAGCAGTACTTC. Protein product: CASSPGQVYEQYF.

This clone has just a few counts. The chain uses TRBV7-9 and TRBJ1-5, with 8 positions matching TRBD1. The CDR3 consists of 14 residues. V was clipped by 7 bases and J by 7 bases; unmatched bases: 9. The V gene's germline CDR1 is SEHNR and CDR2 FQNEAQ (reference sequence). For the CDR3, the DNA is TGTGCCAGCACCACAGCAGGGGGCGTCCAGCCCCAGCATTTT. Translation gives CASTTAGGVQPQHF. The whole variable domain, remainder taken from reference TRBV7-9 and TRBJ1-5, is DTGVSQNPRHKITKRGQNVTFRCDPISEHNRLYWYRQTLGQGPEFLTYFQNEAQLEKSRLLSDRFSAERPKGSFSTLEIQRTEQGDSAMYLCASTTAGGVQPQHFGDGTRLSIL.

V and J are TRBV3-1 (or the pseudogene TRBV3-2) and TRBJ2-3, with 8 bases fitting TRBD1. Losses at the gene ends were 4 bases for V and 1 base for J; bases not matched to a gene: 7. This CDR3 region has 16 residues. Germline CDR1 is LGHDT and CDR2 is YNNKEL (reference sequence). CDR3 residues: CASSPFLTGGTDTQYF. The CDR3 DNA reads TGTGCCAGCAGCCCTTTCTTGACAGGGGGCACAGATACGCAGTATTTT.

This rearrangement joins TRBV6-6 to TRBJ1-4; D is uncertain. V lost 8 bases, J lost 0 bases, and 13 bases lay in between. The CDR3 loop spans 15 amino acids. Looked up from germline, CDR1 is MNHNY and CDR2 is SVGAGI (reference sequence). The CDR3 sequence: CASGRRTATNEKLFF. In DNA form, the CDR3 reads TGTGCCAGCGGACGCAGGACTGCAACTAATGAAAAACTGTTTTTT.

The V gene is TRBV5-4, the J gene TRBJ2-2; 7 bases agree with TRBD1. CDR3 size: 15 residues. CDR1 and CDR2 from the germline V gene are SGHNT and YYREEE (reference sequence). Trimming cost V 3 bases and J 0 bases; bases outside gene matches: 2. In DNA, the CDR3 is TGTGCCAGCAGCTCCGGGACAGCGAACACCGGGGAGCTGTTTTTT. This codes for CASSSGTANTGELFF.

In nucleotides, the CDR3 is TGCGCCAGCAGTGAGTTCGCAGGGGAAAAACTGTTTTTT. This translates into CASSEFAGEKLFF. The chain couples TRBV10-1 to TRBJ1-4, with a weak D call TRBD1 (5 bases). The V end was cut by 1 base, the J end by 8 bases, with 8 bases between. CDR3 length: 13 residues. CDR1 and CDR2 (germline): WNHNN, SYGVQD (reference sequence).

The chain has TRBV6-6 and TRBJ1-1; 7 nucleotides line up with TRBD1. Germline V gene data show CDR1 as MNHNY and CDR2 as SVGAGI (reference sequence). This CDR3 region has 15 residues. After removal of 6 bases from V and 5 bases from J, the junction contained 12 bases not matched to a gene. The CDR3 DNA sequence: TGTGCCAGCAGCCTTGACAGGGCGGGGGGGACTGAAGCTTTCTTT. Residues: CASSLDRAGGTEAFF.

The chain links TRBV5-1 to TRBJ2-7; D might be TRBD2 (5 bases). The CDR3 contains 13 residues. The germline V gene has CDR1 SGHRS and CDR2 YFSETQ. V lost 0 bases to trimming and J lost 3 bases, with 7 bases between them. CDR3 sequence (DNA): TGCGCCAGCAGCTTGGGTCGGGACTACGAGCAGTACTTC. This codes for CASSLGRDYEQYF.